This is a list of T cell receptor beta chains from one sample in a study of graft-versus-host responses after intestinal transplantation. No cognate antigen is known for these TCRs. TCRdb's table, derived via immunoSEQ multiplex PCR, lists solely in-frame clones and lacks some. The repertoire holds approximately 71,000 clones, with 70% to 90% as singletons. The material sequenced was unstimulated CD8+ T cells sorted from spleen or lymph node cells, taken before intestinal transplant. The receptor source for this set is a human donor who received an intestinal transplant. Each CDR3 is given with its conserved first and last residue. The order of the fields is V gene, D gene, J gene, clone size, CDR3 protein, CDR3 DNA. D genes are given only for firm matches. Some rows mark clone size as missing; the rest say once, few, many or name a class of expanded clone.

>TRBV5-1|-|TRBJ2-7|-
CASSSGSASYEQYF
TGCGCCAGCAGTAGTGGGAGTGCCTCCTACGAGCAGTACTTC
>TRBV29-1|TRBD1|TRBJ2-1|once
CSVEDPTGAVDEQFF
TGCAGCGTTGAGGATCCGACAGGGGCGGTAGATGAGCAGTTCTTC
>TRBV2|-|TRBJ1-1|-
CASWAPRNTEAFF
TGTGCCAGCTGGGCACCCAGAAACACTGAAGCTTTCTTT
>TRBV7-9|-|TRBJ2-3|-
CASSLQGLSGAWPPDTQYF
TGTGCCAGCAGCCTACAGGGGCTTAGCGGCGCATGGCCCCCAGATACGCAGTATTTT
>TRBV4-1|-|TRBJ1-5|-
CASSQLTGNQPQHF
TGCGCCAGCAGCCAACTTACGGGGAATCAGCCCCAGCATTTT
>TRBV11-2|-|TRBJ1-3|-
CASEGDHNLAGNTIYF
TGTGCCAGCGAGGGGGATCATAACCTGGCGGGAAACACCATATATTTT
>TRBV19|TRBD2|TRBJ2-7|-
CASSISLTSGALYEQYF
TGTGCCAGTAGTATTTCTCTGACTAGCGGGGCGCTCTACGAGCAGTACTTC
>TRBV7-8|TRBD2|TRBJ2-7|-
CASSLLAGESYEQYF
TGTGCCAGCAGCTTACTAGCGGGAGAGTCCTACGAGCAGTACTTC
>TRBV5-1|-|TRBJ1-1|once
CASSLGQANTEAFF
TGCGCCAGCAGCTTGGGACAGGCCAACACTGAAGCTTTCTTT
>TRBV6-1|TRBD1|TRBJ1-5|-
CASRGQGVNQPQHF
TGTGCCAGCAGGGGACAGGGGGTCAATCAGCCCCAGCATTTT